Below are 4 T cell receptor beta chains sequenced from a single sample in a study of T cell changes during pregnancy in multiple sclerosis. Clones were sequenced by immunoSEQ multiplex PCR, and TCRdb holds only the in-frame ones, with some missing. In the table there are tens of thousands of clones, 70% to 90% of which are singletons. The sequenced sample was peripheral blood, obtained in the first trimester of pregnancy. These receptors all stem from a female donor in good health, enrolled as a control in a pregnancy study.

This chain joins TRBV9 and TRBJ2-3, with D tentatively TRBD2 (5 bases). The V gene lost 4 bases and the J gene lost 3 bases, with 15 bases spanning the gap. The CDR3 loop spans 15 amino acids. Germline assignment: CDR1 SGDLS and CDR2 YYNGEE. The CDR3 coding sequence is TGTGCCAGCAGCCCACAACTAGGTTTGACAGATACGCAGTATTTT. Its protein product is CASSPQLGLTDTQYF.

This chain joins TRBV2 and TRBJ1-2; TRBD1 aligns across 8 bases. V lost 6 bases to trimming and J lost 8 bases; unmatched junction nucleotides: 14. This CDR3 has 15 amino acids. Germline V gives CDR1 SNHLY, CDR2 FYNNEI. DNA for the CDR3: TGTGCCAGCAGCCCGGGACAGGCCCCCCTAGGGGGCTACACCTTC. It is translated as CASSPGQAPLGGYTF.

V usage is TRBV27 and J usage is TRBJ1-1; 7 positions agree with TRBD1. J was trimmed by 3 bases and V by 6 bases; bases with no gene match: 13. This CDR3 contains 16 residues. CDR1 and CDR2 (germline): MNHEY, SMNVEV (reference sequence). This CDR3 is CASSPGTAPGDTEAFF. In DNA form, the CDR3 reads TGTGCCAGCAGCCCCGGGACAGCCCCGGGGGACACTGAAGCTTTCTTT.

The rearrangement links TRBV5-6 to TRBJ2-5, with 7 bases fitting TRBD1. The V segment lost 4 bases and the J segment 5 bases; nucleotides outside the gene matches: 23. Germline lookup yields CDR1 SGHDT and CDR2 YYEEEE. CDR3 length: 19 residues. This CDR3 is CASSLQTLPLQDRAETQYF. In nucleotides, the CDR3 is TGTGCCAGCAGCCTGCAAACACTACCTTTACAAGACAGGGCTGAGACCCAGTACTTC.